The following is a T cell receptor beta chain sequence with its context. Its antigen is unidentified. A second PCR of 7 to 11 cycles used a sample-barcoded 5' primer and a J-beta primer mix. Each sample yielded at least 3 million CDR3-containing paired-end reads. One entry per CDR3 protein, called by TCRdb with MiXCR from the 5' RACE reads. The table lists 580,000 or so distinct CDR3 sequences, more than 45% of them singletons. This entry belongs to a study of blood T cells in healthy people across ages. Study outcomes and limitations: Any conclusive comparison of naive versus antigen-experienced cells was prevented by using unsorted PBMCs. Those diversity estimates obtained from one million T cells were thought to be underestimates.

The V gene end was trimmed by 0 bases and the J gene end by 7 bases; junction bases not matched to a gene: 12. CDR3 length: 17 residues. Germline assignment: CDR1 LGHNA and CDR2 YSLEER. Peripheral blood from each donor was collected in a volume of approximately 10 milliliters. The sample consisted of blood. This rearrangement joins TRBV4-3 to TRBJ1-2; 9 positions agree with TRBD1. The source of this sequence is a man older than 75 in good health. The CDR3 DNA is TGCGCCAGCAGCCAAGAAAGCACAGGGGGCGTTGTACCTGGCTACACCTTC. As protein: CASSQESTGGVVPGYTF.